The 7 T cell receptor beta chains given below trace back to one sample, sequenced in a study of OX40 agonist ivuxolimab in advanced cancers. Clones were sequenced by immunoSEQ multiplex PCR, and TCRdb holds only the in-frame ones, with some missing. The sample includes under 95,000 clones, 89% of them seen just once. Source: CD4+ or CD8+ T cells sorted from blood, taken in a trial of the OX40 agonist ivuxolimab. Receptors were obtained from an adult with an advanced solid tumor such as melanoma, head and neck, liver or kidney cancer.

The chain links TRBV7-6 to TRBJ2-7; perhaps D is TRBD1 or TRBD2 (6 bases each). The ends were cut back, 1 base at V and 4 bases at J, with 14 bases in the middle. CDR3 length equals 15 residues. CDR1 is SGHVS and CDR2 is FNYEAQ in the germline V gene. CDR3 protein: CASSLGGADRYEQYF. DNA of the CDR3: TGTGCCAGCAGCTTAGGGGGGGCAGATAGGTACGAGCAGTACTTC.

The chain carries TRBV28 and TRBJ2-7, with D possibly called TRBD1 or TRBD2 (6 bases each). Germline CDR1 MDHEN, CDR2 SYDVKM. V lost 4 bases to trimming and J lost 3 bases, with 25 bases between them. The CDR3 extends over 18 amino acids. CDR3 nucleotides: TGTGCCAGCAGTTCCACCGGGGGCCTAGCGAAGCCTTACTACGAGCAGTACTTC. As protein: CASSSTGGLAKPYYEQYF.

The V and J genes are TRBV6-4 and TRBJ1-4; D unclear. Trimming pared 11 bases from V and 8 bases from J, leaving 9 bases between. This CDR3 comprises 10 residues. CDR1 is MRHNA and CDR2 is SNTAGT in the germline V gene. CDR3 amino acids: CAPIDEKLFF. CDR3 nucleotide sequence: TGTGCCCCCATCGACGAAAAACTGTTTTTT.

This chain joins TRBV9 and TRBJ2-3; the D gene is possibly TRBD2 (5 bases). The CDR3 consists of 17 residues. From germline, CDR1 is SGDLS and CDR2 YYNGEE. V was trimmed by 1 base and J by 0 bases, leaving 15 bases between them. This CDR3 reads CASSVSPLSGSTDTQYF. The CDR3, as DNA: TGTGCCAGCAGCGTATCCCCGCTCAGCGGTAGCACAGATACGCAGTATTTT.

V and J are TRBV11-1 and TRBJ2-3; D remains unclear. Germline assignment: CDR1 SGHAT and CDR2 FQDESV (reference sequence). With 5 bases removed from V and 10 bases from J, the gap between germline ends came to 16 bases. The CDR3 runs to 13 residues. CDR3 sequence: CASSTPPSDPQYF. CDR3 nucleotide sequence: TGTGCCAGCAGCACACCCCCATCGGATCCGCAGTATTTT.

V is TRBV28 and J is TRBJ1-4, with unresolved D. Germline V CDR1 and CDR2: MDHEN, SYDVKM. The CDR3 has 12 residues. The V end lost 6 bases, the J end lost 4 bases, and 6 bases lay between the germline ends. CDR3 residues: CASRNLNEKLFF. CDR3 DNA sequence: TGTGCCAGCAGGAACCTTAATGAAAAACTGTTTTTT.

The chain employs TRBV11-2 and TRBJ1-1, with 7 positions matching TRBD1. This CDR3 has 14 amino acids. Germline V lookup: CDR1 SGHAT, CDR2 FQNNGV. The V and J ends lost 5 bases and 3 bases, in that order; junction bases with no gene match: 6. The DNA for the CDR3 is TGTGCCAGCAGCCCAGACAGGGTCCACACTGAAGCTTTCTTT. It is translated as CASSPDRVHTEAFF.